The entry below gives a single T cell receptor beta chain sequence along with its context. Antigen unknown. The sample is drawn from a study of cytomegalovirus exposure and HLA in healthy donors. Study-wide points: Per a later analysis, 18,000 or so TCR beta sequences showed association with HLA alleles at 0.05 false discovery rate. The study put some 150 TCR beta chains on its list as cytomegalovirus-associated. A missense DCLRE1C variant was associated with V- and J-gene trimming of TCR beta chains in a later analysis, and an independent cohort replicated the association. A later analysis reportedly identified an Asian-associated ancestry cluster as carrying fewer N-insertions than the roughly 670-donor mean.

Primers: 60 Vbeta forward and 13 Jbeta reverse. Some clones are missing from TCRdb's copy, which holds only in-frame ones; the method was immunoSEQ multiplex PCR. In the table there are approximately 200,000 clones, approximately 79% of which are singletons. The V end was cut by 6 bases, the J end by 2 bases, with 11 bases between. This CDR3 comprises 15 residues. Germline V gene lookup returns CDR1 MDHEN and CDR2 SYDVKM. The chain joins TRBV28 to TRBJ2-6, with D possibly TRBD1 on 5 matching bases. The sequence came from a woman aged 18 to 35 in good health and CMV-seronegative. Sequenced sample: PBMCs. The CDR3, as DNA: TGTGCCAGCAGCTCGGCCAGGGCTGGGGCCAACGTCCTGACTTTC. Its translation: CASSSARAGANVLTF.